The clone carrying this T cell receptor beta chain has only a few counts. The antigen is undetermined. TCRdb passed the RT-PCR reads through MiXCR, listing each CDR3 protein once. The sample shows 590,000 or so distinct CDR3 sequences, around 15% of them seen only once. This entry comes from a study of response to subunit inactivated influenza vaccine. Study outcomes and limitations: After each seasonal influenza vaccination, few new T cells are recruited, the authors suggested.

Trimming shortened V by 4 bases and J by 5 bases, and 18 bases separated the two germline ends. The CDR3 totals 16 residues. Germline V gene sequence: CDR1 SGDLS, CDR2 YYNGEE. The sequencing used PBMCs from blood, collected approximately 15 days before vaccination. The receptor's source is a man aged 45-65 years who received an inactivated influenza vaccine. The V gene is TRBV9, the J gene TRBJ1-4, with D possibly matching TRBD1 (6 bases). The CDR3 nucleotides read TGTGCCAGCAGCATCAAAGGGGGAGCTACAAATGAAAAACTGTTTTTT. Translating it yields CASSIKGGATNEKLFF.